One sample yielded the 23 T cell receptor beta chains listed below, sequenced in a study of T cells in Graves' hyperthyroidism and ophthalmopathy. RNA transcripts gave rise to amplified TCR beta CDR3 regions. Primed by the HTBI set, a first-round RT-PCR was run on the TCR CDR3. TCRdb ran MiXCR on the multiplex PCR reads and lists one entry per CDR3 protein. The sample holds about 480,000 distinct CDR3 sequences, 22% seen once. Sequenced input: blood. The origin of the receptors is a woman in her 70s with Graves' ophthalmopathy.

The chain joins TRBV6-5 to TRBJ1-2; no firm D call. The germline V gene encodes CDR1 MNHEY and CDR2 SVGAGI. Trimming shortened V by 0 bases and J by 2 bases, and 7 bases separated the two germline ends. This CDR3 is built from 14 residues. The CDR3 sequence: CASSYSTPNYGYTF. The CDR3 coding sequence is TGTGCCAGCAGTTACTCGACCCCGAACTATGGCTACACCTTC.

This clonotype was picked up a small number of times. V usage is TRBV29-1 and J usage is TRBJ2-1; 8 bases are shared with TRBD2. V dropped 7 bases and J dropped 5; count of bases not matched to a gene: 10. Per the germline V gene, CDR1 is SQVTM and CDR2 is ANQGSEA. This CDR3 contains 14 residues. CDR3 sequence reads: CSEERGPLDNEQFF. The CDR3, as DNA: TGCAGCGAAGAGCGGGGGCCGTTGGACAATGAGCAGTTCTTC.

This chain's CDR3 is CAARLAGPNTGELFF. CDR3 DNA sequence: TGTGCCGCCAGACTAGCGGGGCCGAACACCGGGGAGCTGTTTTTT. This chain uses TRBV28 with TRBJ2-2, with 11 positions matching TRBD2. The V and J ends lost 11 bases and 0 bases, in that order; junction bases with no gene match: 5. The germline V gene has CDR1 MDHEN and CDR2 SYDVKM. The CDR3 spans 15 residues.

Comments on this clonotype: This sequence may be a read error, since a much larger clone differs from it by one base. The DNA of the CDR3 is TGTGCCTGCAGCCCAGGATCTCAAGAGACCCAGTACTTC. Translation: CACSPGSQETQYF. V gene TRBV28 combines with J gene TRBJ2-5; no firm D call. This CDR3 has 13 amino acids. The germline CDR1 and CDR2 sequences are MDHEN and SYDVKM.

This clonotype was detected a few times. The gene calls are TRBV6-1 and TRBJ1-1; a weak D match, TRBD1 (6 bases). CDR3 length equals 14 residues. Germline CDR1 is MNHNS and CDR2 is SASEGT. The germline V and J ends were trimmed by 6 bases and 4 bases, with 15 bases remaining between them. CDR3 nucleotide sequence: TGTGCCAGCAGCGCTAACAGGGCGGGCACTGAAGCTTTCTTT. Its protein is CASSANRAGTEAFF.

The sample holds a few counts of this clonotype. The chain uses TRBV9 and TRBJ1-2; perhaps TRBD1 as D (5 bases). The CDR3 runs 15 residues. V was trimmed by 0 bases and J by 8 bases, leaving 17 bases between them. Germline CDR1 is SGDLS and CDR2 is YYNGEE. The CDR3 nucleotides read TGTGCCAGCAGCGTAGCTACGAGTGTGGGGGAAGGCTACACCTTC. It specifies CASSVATSVGEGYTF.

The chain employs TRBV11-2 and TRBJ1-2; 8 bases match TRBD1. Germline CDR1 is SGHAT and CDR2 is FQNNGV. The CDR3 length is 14 residues. The V segment lost 0 bases and the J segment 4 bases; nucleotides outside the gene matches: 1. The chain's CDR3 is CASSLDTGGYGYTF. In DNA, the CDR3 is TGTGCCAGCAGCTTAGACACAGGGGGCTATGGCTACACCTTC.

This clonotype was counted at least ten times. J is TRBJ1-5 and V is TRBV13; 7 bases are a match to TRBD1. The CDR3 extends over 15 amino acids. V lost 0 bases to trimming and J lost 5 bases; unmatched junction nucleotides: 4. CDR1 is PRHDT, CDR2 FYEKMQ, per germline (reference sequence). In DNA, the CDR3 is TGTGCCAGCAGCTTAGGAAGGGGGCTATATCAGCCCCAGCATTTT. Protein sequence: CASSLGRGLYQPQHF.

The chain is built from TRBV30 and TRBJ1-2; 8 nucleotides match TRBD1. CDR1 GTSNPN and CDR2 SVGIG come from the germline V gene (reference sequence). The CDR3 has 15 residues. With 6 bases clipped from V and 6 bases from J, the junction kept 15 bases outside the gene matches. CDR3 amino acids: CACGRQGMLGHGYTF. In DNA, the CDR3 is TGTGCCTGCGGTAGACAGGGGATGTTGGGACATGGCTACACCTTC.

This sequence joins TRBV5-1 and TRBJ2-7; 13 bases line up with TRBD2. The germline V gene encodes CDR1 SGHRS and CDR2 YFSETQ. CDR3 length equals 17 residues. With 0 bases clipped from V and 5 bases from J, the junction kept 8 bases outside the gene matches. The CDR3 DNA is TGCGCCAGCAGCTTGGTAACCGGGACTAGCGGGATCAACGAGCAGTACTTC. Translation gives CASSLVTGTSGINEQYF.

This clonotype was picked up a small number of times. This chain links TRBV29-1 with TRBJ2-7, with 9 positions matching TRBD1. With 4 bases clipped from V and 3 bases from J, the junction kept 7 bases outside the gene matches. The CDR3 is made up of 14 amino acids. Looked up from germline, CDR1 is SQVTM and CDR2 is ANQGSEA. The CDR3 sequence is CSVARQGGSYEQYF. The CDR3, as DNA: TGCAGCGTTGCTCGACAGGGGGGCAGCTACGAGCAGTACTTC.

The CDR3 coding sequence is TGTGCCACGGGAGGGGTCCATCGGACCGGGGAGCTGTTTTTT. Its translation is CATGGVHRTGELFF. The J gene is TRBJ2-2, the V gene TRBV24-1; 7 nucleotides match TRBD2. V trimming: 10 bases; J trimming: 5 bases; junction bases outside the gene matches: 9. This CDR3 spans 14 amino acids. Germline CDR1 and CDR2: KGHDR and SFDVKD.

This clonotype showed up many times. The chain has TRBV28 and TRBJ2-7, with 9 bases fitting TRBD1. Unmatched junction bases numbered 2, after V lost 3 bases and J lost 2 bases. Germline V gene data show CDR1 as MDHEN and CDR2 as SYDVKM. The length of the CDR3 is 14 residues. CDR3 bases: TGTGCCAGCAGTTTTCGGGACAGGGCCTACGAGCAGTACTTC. Residues: CASSFRDRAYEQYF.

In its sample, this clonotype was seen many times. This rearrangement joins TRBV28 to TRBJ1-5; 9 nucleotides agree with TRBD1. The CDR3 is made up of 13 amino acids. CDR1 MDHEN and CDR2 SYDVKM come from the germline V gene. Losses at the gene ends were 6 bases for V and 10 bases for J; bases not matched to a gene: 7. CDR3 residues: CASSDRGSDPQHF. In DNA form, the CDR3 reads TGTGCCAGCAGCGACAGGGGGAGTGATCCCCAGCATTTT.

This clonotype was recorded many times. The rearrangement joins TRBV11-2 to TRBJ2-1; TRBD2 matches 14 bases. The CDR3 runs 16 residues. J lost 6 bases, V lost 5 bases, and 6 bases had no gene match. Germline CDR1 is SGHAT and CDR2 is FQNNGV. The DNA for the CDR3 is TGTGCCAGCAGCGCACCTGGACTAGCGGGAGGCAATGAGCAGTTCTTC. Amino acid sequence: CASSAPGLAGGNEQFF.

V gene TRBV6-1 combines with J gene TRBJ2-3; D remains unclear. V lost 7 bases, J lost 5 bases, and 16 bases lay in between. From germline, CDR1 is MNHNS and CDR2 SASEGT. The CDR3 loop spans 14 amino acids. CDR3 sequence: CASTQAQGLDTQYF. The CDR3 region has the DNA TGTGCCAGCACCCAAGCCCAAGGGTTAGATACGCAGTATTTT.

This chain connects TRBV27 to TRBJ2-1, with a tentative D call TRBD2 (6 bases). There are 15 residues in the CDR3. CDR1 and CDR2 (germline): MNHEY, SMNVEV (reference sequence). V was trimmed by 4 bases and J by 3 bases, leaving 13 bases between them. The CDR3 region is CASSSAGKNYNEQFF. The DNA of the CDR3 is TGTGCCAGCAGTTCGGCGGGAAAAAACTACAATGAGCAGTTCTTC.

This clonotype was seen many times. This chain links TRBV12-3 or TRBV12-4 with TRBJ2-1, with 13 bases identical to TRBD2. This CDR3 comprises 16 residues. V was pared by 5 bases and J by 7 bases, with 8 bases of the junction left unmatched. The CDR3 loop is CASSTQTSGRRNEQFF. The CDR3 DNA sequence: TGTGCCAGCAGTACGCAGACTAGCGGGAGGCGGAATGAGCAGTTCTTC.

The chain is built from TRBV6-1 and TRBJ1-5, with D possibly being TRBD1 (6 bases). The CDR3 is 13 amino acids. Trimming stripped 6 bases from V and 9 bases from J, with 15 bases between. CDR1 and CDR2 from the germline V gene are MNHNS and SASEGT. CDR3 region: CASRRGQMWPQHF. The CDR3, as DNA: TGTGCCAGCAGAAGAGGACAGATGTGGCCCCAGCATTTT.

Notes on this clonotype: Just one base apart from a much larger clone, this may be a read error. The CDR3 here is CSARGGGRTDTQYF. The CDR3 DNA follows: TGCAGTGCCCGCGGGGGGGGGCGGACAGATACGCAGTATTTT. The chain carries TRBV20-1 and TRBJ2-3, with 9 bases lining up with TRBD2. The CDR3 has 14 amino acids. Germline CDR1 reads DFQATT; CDR2 reads SNEGSKA (reference sequence). V lost 6 bases to trimming and J lost 3 bases; unmatched junction nucleotides: 7.

This clonotype was picked up many times. CDR3 nucleotide sequence: TGTGCCAGCACCCCGGCAGGGTTCGACACTGAAGCTTTCTTT. Translating gives CASTPAGFDTEAFF. The chain uses TRBV28 and TRBJ1-1; D perhaps matches TRBD1 (5 bases). Germline V gene sequence: CDR1 MDHEN, CDR2 SYDVKM. The CDR3 spans 14 residues. Trimming stripped 7 bases from V and 3 bases from J, with 15 bases between.

The CDR3 DNA reads TGTGCCAGCAGCTCGGCGGTCGAGCAGTACTTC. Translation gives CASSSAVEQYF. V is TRBV5-6 and J is TRBJ2-7; no clear D. This CDR3 contains 11 residues. V lost 3 bases and J 6 bases, leaving 7 bases between the germline ends. Germline values: CDR1 SGHDT, CDR2 YYEEEE.

This clonotype has more than one count but fewer than ten. The rearrangement joins TRBV11-1 to TRBJ2-4; TRBD1 might be the D (6 bases). CDR3 size: 16 residues. The V gene's germline CDR1 is SGHAT and CDR2 FQDESV (reference sequence). The V end was cut by 3 bases, the J end by 3 bases, with 15 bases between. CDR3 sequence reads: CASSFPEGEGKNIQYF. The CDR3 DNA follows: TGTGCCAGCAGCTTCCCTGAGGGGGAAGGCAAAAACATTCAGTACTTC.